A single sample is the source of the 11 T cell receptor beta chains below, sequenced in a study of patients and donors after allogeneic stem cell transplantation. TCRdb analysed the RT-PCR reads with MiXCR anew, one entry per CDR3 protein. The sample lists a few hundred thousand distinct CDR3 sequences, 12% to 15% occurring once. The sequenced material came from blood, either unsorted or a sorted T cell fraction (not recorded which). These receptors were taken from a human donor who was either an allogeneic HSCT recipient or a stem cell or donor lymphocyte infusion donor (not recorded which). It is not recorded whose cells these are; they may come from a transplant donor.

This clonotype was picked up a small number of times. The rearrangement uses TRBV30 and TRBJ2-1; 7 bases are shared with TRBD2. This CDR3 is built from 15 residues. Germline V lookup: CDR1 GTSNPN, CDR2 SVGIG (reference sequence). The J segment lost 4 bases and the V segment lost 2 bases, leaving 8 bases of the junction unmatched. CDR3 protein: CAWSSGLLSYNEQFF. In nucleotides, the CDR3 is TGTGCCTGGAGTTCGGGACTACTATCTTACAATGAGCAGTTCTTC.

The J gene is TRBJ2-2, the V gene TRBV6-5; 7 bases are a match to TRBD1. The CDR3 has 17 amino acids. V gave up 2 bases and J gave up 3 bases; unmatched junction bases: 9. Per the germline V gene, CDR1 is MNHEY and CDR2 is SVGAGI. The DNA for the CDR3 is TGTGCCAGCAGTTACCGACGGACAGGCGGTTACACCGGGGAGCTGTTTTTT. Protein: CASSYRRTGGYTGELFF.

This clonotype was picked up many times. The V and J genes are TRBV5-1 and TRBJ2-7, with a tentative D call TRBD1 (6 bases). Germline CDR1 SGHRS, CDR2 YFSETQ. V lost 1 base, J lost 3 bases, and 14 bases lay in between. The CDR3 covers 15 residues. CDR3 in amino acids: CASSLRPGADYEQYF. The CDR3 DNA is TGCGCCAGCAGCTTGAGGCCAGGGGCGGACTACGAGCAGTACTTC.

The chain has TRBV19 and TRBJ1-3; TRBD1 might be the D (5 bases). This CDR3 is 14 amino acids long. Germline V gene lookup returns CDR1 LNHDA and CDR2 SQIVND (reference sequence). Trimming stripped 4 bases from V and 4 bases from J, with 11 bases between. Written as DNA, the CDR3 is TGTGCCAGTAGTAGCCCGACAGAAGGAAACACCATATATTTT. It codes for CASSSPTEGNTIYF.

J is TRBJ2-5 and V is TRBV5-1; either TRBD1 or TRBD2 may supply D (5 bases each). Per germline, CDR1 SGHRS and CDR2 YFSETQ. This CDR3 comprises 15 residues. V lost 5 bases and J 0 bases, leaving 14 bases between the germline ends. The CDR3 DNA is TGCGCCAGCAGAAGGGACCGCCCGTACCAAGAGACCCAGTACTTC. It encodes CASRRDRPYQETQYF.

The CDR3 DNA sequence: TGTGCCAGCACCGGGACAGGGCTCTACGAGCAGTACTTC. Translation gives CASTGTGLYEQYF. This rearrangement joins TRBV2 to TRBJ2-7; 9 positions agree with TRBD1. The CDR3 length is 13 residues. Germline V lookup: CDR1 SNHLY, CDR2 FYNNEI. J gave up 3 bases and V 7 bases, and 4 bases lay outside the gene matches.

This clonotype appeared a few times. The CDR3 reads CASSLGAFQNLPSNQPQHF. In nucleotides, the CDR3 is TGTGCCAGCAGCTTGGGAGCTTTCCAAAACCTACCAAGCAATCAGCCCCAGCATTTT. The chain is built from TRBV5-6 and TRBJ1-5; D is undetermined. V lost 0 bases, J lost 1 base, and 20 bases lay in between. This CDR3 is 19 amino acids long. Germline V gene sequence: CDR1 SGHDT, CDR2 YYEEEE.

The V call is TRBV10-3, the J call TRBJ1-1; TRBD1 matches 9 bases. With V trimmed by 2 bases and J by 5 bases, 6 bases remained unmatched. CDR1 is ENHRY and CDR2 is SYGVKD in the germline V gene. The CDR3 runs 15 residues. The CDR3, as DNA: TGTGCCATCAGTGAGACGCGACAGGGGGTTACTGAAGCTTTCTTT. The encoded protein is CAISETRQGVTEAFF.

This clonotype has only a few counts. This chain joins TRBV24-1 and TRBJ2-2, with 10 positions matching TRBD2. J lost 6 bases, V lost 6 bases, and 9 bases had no gene match. The CDR3 has 16 amino acids. CDR1 is KGHDR, CDR2 SFDVKD, per germline. The CDR3 nucleotides are TGTGCCACCAGTACCCAAAGAAGCGGGAGGGCCGGGGAGCTGTTTTTT. Amino acids: CATSTQRSGRAGELFF.

This clonotype occurred a few times. The V and J genes are TRBV5-1 and TRBJ1-6, with a possible D match to TRBD1 (5 bases). Trimming shortened V by 0 bases and J by 6 bases, and 13 bases separated the two germline ends. This CDR3 is 16 amino acids long. CDR1 is SGHRS, CDR2 YFSETQ, per germline. Written as DNA, the CDR3 is TGCGCCAGCAGCTTGGACCAACCCGGGGCTAATTCACCCCTCCACTTT. As protein: CASSLDQPGANSPLHF.

This clonotype was seen at least ten times. V usage is TRBV4-1 and J usage is TRBJ2-1, with 7 bases that match TRBD2. This CDR3 region has 14 residues. The J segment lost 9 bases and the V segment lost 1 base, leaving 6 bases of the junction unmatched. The germline V gene has CDR1 MGHRA and CDR2 YSYEKL. CDR3 amino acids: CASSQGSREPEQFF. CDR3 nucleotides: TGCGCCAGCAGCCAAGGGTCGCGGGAGCCTGAGCAGTTCTTC.